This T cell receptor beta chain was found in a study of regulatory T cells in long-lasting Graves disease. Overall study findings and caveats: Persistent disease was characterized by preferential usage of TRBV28, TRBJ1-2 and TRBJ2-5.

Specified time point: newly diagnosed GD, antithyroid drugs for less than 3 months. PBMCs provided the RNA from which the TCR library was made. Combining iRepertoire HTBI primers with Arm-PCR of CDR3 regions, the authors built TCR beta libraries. TCRdb itself ran the multiplex PCR reads through MiXCR, one entry per CDR3 protein. The top ten hold approximately 8% of the sample, which has about 430,000 distinct CDR3 sequences, over 12% seen once. This clonotype was seen many times. Its antigen is not known. V trimming: 5 bases; J trimming: 7 bases; junction bases outside the gene matches: 5. Looked up from germline, CDR1 is SGHNT and CDR2 is YENEEA. This CDR3 spans 14 amino acids. This same sample was also part of a study on T cells in Graves' hyperthyroidism and ophthalmopathy. That report adds: HTBI primers were the set used in a first-round RT-PCR of the TCR CDR3. Most thyroid clonotypes expanded above 0.001 were also detected in blood.

The sequence was obtained from a woman aged 40 to 50 with Graves disease. The chain recombines TRBV11-3 with TRBJ1-6, with 7 bases identical to TRBD1. The starting material was peripheral blood mononuclear cells (PBMCs), obtained at new diagnosis, from a patient treated with antithyroid drugs. CDR3 sequence (DNA): TGTGCCAGCAGCCCTCGACAGGGAAATTCACCCCTCCACTTT. This sequence encodes CASSPRQGNSPLHF. The full variable domain, rest sourced from reference TRBV11-3 and TRBJ1-6, is EAGVVQSPRYKIIEKKQPVAFWCNPISGHNTLYWYLQNLGQGPELLIRYENEEAVDDSQLPKDRFSAERLKGVDSTLKIQPAELGDSAVYLCASSPRQGNSPLHFGNGTRLTVT.